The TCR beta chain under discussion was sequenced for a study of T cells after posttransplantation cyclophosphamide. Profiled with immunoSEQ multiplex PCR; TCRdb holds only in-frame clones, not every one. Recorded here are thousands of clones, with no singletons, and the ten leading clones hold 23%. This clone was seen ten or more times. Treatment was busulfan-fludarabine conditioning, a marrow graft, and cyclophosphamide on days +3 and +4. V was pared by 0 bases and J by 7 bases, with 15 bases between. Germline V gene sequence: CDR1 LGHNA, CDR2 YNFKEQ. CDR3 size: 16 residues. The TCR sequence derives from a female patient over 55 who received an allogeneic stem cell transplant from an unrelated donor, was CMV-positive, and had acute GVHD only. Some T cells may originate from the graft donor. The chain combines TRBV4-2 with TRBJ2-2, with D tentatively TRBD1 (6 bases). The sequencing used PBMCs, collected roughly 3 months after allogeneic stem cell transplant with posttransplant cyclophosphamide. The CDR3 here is CASSQDGQRIGGELFF. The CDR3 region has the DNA TGTGCCAGCAGCCAAGATGGACAGCGAATTGGCGGGGAGCTGTTTTTT.